The clone carrying this T cell receptor (beta chain) was counted at least ten times. Its antigen is currently unknown. This CDR3 comprises 18 residues. V gave up 0 bases and J gave up 4 bases, with 21 bases separating them. Germline values: CDR1 LGHNA, CDR2 YSLEER. The source of the sample is a study of metastatic and nonmetastatic thyroid tumors. Original handling: Building a distant-metastasis classifier for papillary thyroid cancer drew on CDR3 differences across clinicopathological groups. Via MiXCR, TCRdb re-called the PCR reads. These V and J calls rely on TCRdb rather than the paper's analysis. This sample has 23,000 or so clones, with about 13% found just once. Patients underwent thyroid surgery, and none had received any treatment before it. Overall study findings and caveats: TCR beta diversity was reportedly significantly higher in malignant thyroid tumors than benign nodules, in blood and tumor.

This TCR derives from a female donor with papillary thyroid cancer or a benign thyroid nodule (not recorded which). Some clones in this sample may be carry-over from other donors' samples. Sequenced: blood. This chain connects TRBV4-3 to TRBJ2-5; D may be TRBD1 (7 bases). CDR3 loop: CASSQDKGGNRGGETQYF. As DNA, the CDR3 is TGCGCCAGCAGCCAAGATAAAGGGGGGAACAGGGGCGGAGAGACCCAGTACTTC.